The sample holds one count of the clone carrying this TCR beta chain. V lost 5 bases and J lost 1, with 14 bases in between. The CDR3 sequence is 15 residues long. Germline CDR1 LNHDA, CDR2 SQIVND (reference sequence). The sample comes from a study of blood T cell repertoires in COVID-19. Produced via immunoSEQ multiplex PCR; TCRdb's table is partial and in-frame only. The sample contains over 40,000 clones, approximately 90% of which appear only once. The chain joins TRBV19 to TRBJ1-1; unclear D gene. This clonotype originated in a man between 65 and 85 years old with acute or convalescent COVID-19. Sequencing input: peripheral blood. CDR3 coding DNA: TGTGCCAGTAGTCCATGGTCGCAAGCGAACACTGAAGCTTTCTTT. This sequence encodes CASSPWSQANTEAFF.